Presented here are 22 T cell receptor beta chains from one specimen sequenced in a study of T cells in Graves' hyperthyroidism and ophthalmopathy. TCR beta CDR3 regions were amplified from RNA transcripts. The HTBI primer set served for first-round RT-PCR of the TCR CDR3. TCRdb redid the calling of the multiplex PCR reads with MiXCR, one entry per CDR3 protein. Of around 480,000 distinct CDR3 sequences listed, approximately 15% are singletons. The sample comprised blood. These receptors all stem from a young woman with Graves' hyperthyroidism.

This clonotype occurred a few times. The CDR3 region has the DNA TGCGCCAGCAGCCAAGAAAGGGGGCTTCCCCAATATTCACCCCTCCACTTT. Its protein is CASSQERGLPQYSPLHF. J is TRBJ1-6 and V is TRBV4-1; 7 bases match TRBD1. Losses at the gene ends were 0 bases for V and 8 bases for J; bases not matched to a gene: 10. CDR3 length equals 17 residues. Germline-derived CDR1 and CDR2 are MGHRA and YSYEKL.

This clonotype was seen only a few times. The chain recombines TRBV5-1 with TRBJ1-6, with 9 bases matching TRBD1. The germline V gene has CDR1 SGHRS and CDR2 YFSETQ. The CDR3 totals 15 residues. V dropped 0 bases and J dropped 10; count of bases not matched to a gene: 5. CDR3 region: CASSLEPDRGSPLHF. The CDR3 DNA reads TGCGCCAGCAGCTTGGAACCAGACAGGGGGTCACCCCTCCACTTT.

This rearrangement joins TRBV18 to TRBJ2-7; D ambiguous. Between the trimmed V and J ends, which lost 3 bases and 3 bases, there was a span of 6 bases. Per the germline V gene, CDR1 is KGHSH and CDR2 is LQKENI. CDR3 size: 12 residues. This CDR3 is CASSPALYEQYF. In DNA, the CDR3 is TGTGCCAGCTCACCGGCCCTCTACGAGCAGTACTTC.

Many counts were recorded for this clonotype. This chain connects TRBV11-2 to TRBJ2-5, with 8 bases identical to TRBD2. Germline V gene data show CDR1 as SGHAT and CDR2 as FQNNGV. V lost 1 base to trimming and J lost 1 base; unmatched junction nucleotides: 8. The CDR3 runs to 17 residues. The DNA of the CDR3 is TGTGCCAGCAGCTTAGTCTTTGGCGGGAGGTTCCAAGAGACCCAGTACTTC. This translates into CASSLVFGGRFQETQYF.

This clonotype turned up a few times. The rearrangement uses TRBV29-1 and TRBJ2-1; D possibly corresponds to TRBD2 (6 bases). CDR1 and CDR2 from the germline V gene are SQVTM and ANQGSEA. V was cut by 5 bases and J by 6 bases, with 17 bases left in between. The length of the CDR3 is 14 residues. The CDR3 loop reads CSVPSLGSGNEQFF. Written as DNA, the CDR3 is TGCAGCGTTCCCTCCCTCGGGAGTGGCAATGAGCAGTTCTTC.

This clonotype was seen repeatedly, ten times or more. This chain links TRBV14 with TRBJ1-1; 7 bases agree with TRBD1. CDR1 is SGHDN and CDR2 is FVKESK in the germline V gene. The CDR3 extends over 15 amino acids. V was clipped by 4 bases and J by 0 bases; unmatched bases: 5. The CDR3: CASSPTGTVNTEAFF. CDR3 sequence (DNA): TGTGCCAGCAGCCCGACTGGGACAGTGAACACTGAAGCTTTCTTT.

V usage is TRBV5-6 and J usage is TRBJ2-5; possible D gene TRBD2, 5 bases. The CDR3 loop spans 12 amino acids. CDR1 and CDR2 from the germline V gene are SGHDT and YYEEEE. Trimming took 4 bases from V and 12 from J, leaving 16 bases between them. The CDR3 DNA reads as TGTGCCAGCAGCCGCCTTTTGGCGAGGGAGTACTTC. Translated: CASSRLLAREYF. Supplemented by reference TRBV5-6 and TRBJ2-5, the full variable domain reads DAGVTQSPTHLIKTRGQQVTLRCSPKSGHDTVSWYQQALGQGPQFIFQYYEEEERQRGNFPDRFSGHQFPNYSSELNVNALLLGDSALYLCASSRLLAREYFGPGTRLLVL.

In its sample, this clonotype was seen many times. V and J are TRBV19 and TRBJ1-1; D is ambiguous. Germline values: CDR1 LNHDA, CDR2 SQIVND (reference sequence). The CDR3 runs to 14 residues. V was pared by 7 bases and J by 2 bases, with 14 bases between. DNA of the CDR3: TGTGCCAGTACCTTTACATCGGGAAACACTGAAGCTTTCTTT. Translated: CASTFTSGNTEAFF.

This chain joins TRBV7-3 and TRBJ2-1; 16 nucleotides match TRBD2. This CDR3 is 19 amino acids long. The J segment lost 5 bases and the V segment lost 5 bases, leaving 12 bases of the junction unmatched. Per germline, CDR1 SGHTA and CDR2 FQGTGA. Here the CDR3 reads CASSPHPGLAGGEDNEQFF. In DNA form, the CDR3 reads TGTGCCAGCAGCCCTCATCCGGGACTAGCGGGAGGGGAGGACAATGAGCAGTTCTTC.

This clonotype has a count of ten or more. The CDR3 here is CSARKKDRGETQYF. CDR3 in DNA: TGCAGTGCTAGAAAGAAGGACCGAGGGGAGACCCAGTACTTC. The rearrangement links TRBV20-1 to TRBJ2-5, with a weak D call TRBD2 (5 bases). CDR3 length equals 14 residues. In germline, CDR1 is DFQATT, CDR2 SNEGSKA (reference sequence). The V gene lost 2 bases and the J gene lost 5 bases, with 15 bases spanning the gap.

This clonotype has at least ten counts. J is TRBJ1-6 and V is TRBV30; maybe TRBD1 (6 bases). Per germline, CDR1 GTSNPN and CDR2 SVGIG (reference sequence). The length of the CDR3 is 13 residues. Trimming removed 4 bases from V and 7 bases from J, with 11 bases in between. CDR3 residues: CAWKGQGNSPLHF. The CDR3 DNA follows: TGTGCCTGGAAAGGTCAGGGGAATTCACCCCTCCACTTT.

This clonotype was counted ten times or more. J is TRBJ1-6 and V is TRBV30; D is possibly TRBD1 (6 bases). The V gene's germline CDR1 is GTSNPN and CDR2 SVGIG (reference sequence). V gave up 5 bases and J gave up 7 bases, with 15 bases separating them. The length of the CDR3 is 14 residues. Here the CDR3 DNA reads TGTGCCTGGGTTGAACAGGGACAAAATTCACCCCTCCACTTT. Amino acid sequence: CAWVEQGQNSPLHF. The full variable domain, with the rest looked up from reference TRBV30 and TRBJ1-6, is SQTIHQWPATLVQPVGSPLSLECTVEGTSNPNLYWYRQAAGRGLQLLFYSVGIGQISSEVPQNLSASRPQDRQFILSSKKLLLSDSGFYLCAWVEQGQNSPLHFGNGTRLTVT.

This clonotype was detected many times. The gene calls are TRBV20-1 and TRBJ1-1, with D hard to call. V was trimmed by 6 bases and J by 0 bases, leaving 20 bases between them. The CDR3 is 16 amino acids. Germline values: CDR1 DFQATT, CDR2 SNEGSKA (reference sequence). Here the CDR3 DNA reads TGCAGTGCCCCGAATCCCCATTGGGATATGAACACTGAAGCTTTCTTT. Translated: CSAPNPHWDMNTEAFF.

At least ten counts were recorded for this clonotype. The CDR3 nucleotides are TGTGCCAGCAGCGCGACAGGGGGCGAGACCCAGTACTTC. Protein sequence: CASSATGGETQYF. This rearrangement joins TRBV7-6 to TRBJ2-5, with 10 bases matching TRBD1. The ends lost 5 bases at V and 5 bases at J; junction bases unmatched: 2. CDR1 is SGHVS and CDR2 is FNYEAQ in the germline V gene. The CDR3 is 13 residues long.

V usage is TRBV11-2 and J usage is TRBJ2-1; D is undetermined. Germline CDR1 reads SGHAT; CDR2 reads FQNNGV. Trimming removed 5 bases at V and 0 bases at J, with 14 bases between. CDR3 length: 16 amino acids. CDR3 DNA: TGTGCCAGCAGCCCTCAATGGGGTAGCTCCTACAATGAGCAGTTCTTC. This translates into CASSPQWGSSYNEQFF.

This chain joins TRBV12-3 or TRBV12-4 and TRBJ2-7; weak D call: TRBD1 (6 bases). The CDR3 extends over 12 amino acids. Trimming pared 5 bases from V and 6 bases from J, leaving 11 bases between. CDR3 protein: CASSQGWGEQYV. DNA of the CDR3: TGTGCCAGCAGTCAGGGGTGGGGCGAGCAGTACGTC.

V is TRBV5-4 and J is TRBJ2-7; D perhaps matches TRBD2 (5 bases). The CDR3 has 13 amino acids. Trimming left V 0 bases short and J 2 bases short, with 6 bases between. CDR1 is SGHNT and CDR2 is YYREEE in the germline V gene (reference sequence). CDR3 protein: CASSLVGTYEQYF. DNA for the CDR3: TGTGCCAGCAGCTTGGTCGGGACCTACGAGCAGTACTTC.

V gene TRBV5-1 combines with J gene TRBJ2-3; 10 bases are a match to TRBD2. V dropped 0 bases and J dropped 5; count of bases not matched to a gene: 6. The CDR3 length is 16 residues. From germline, CDR1 is SGHRS and CDR2 YFSETQ. The CDR3 protein is CASSLASGRVGDTQYF. The CDR3 nucleotides read TGCGCCAGCAGCTTGGCTAGCGGGAGAGTTGGAGATACGCAGTATTTT. Using reference TRBV5-1 and TRBJ2-3 for the parts outside the CDR3, the full variable domain is KAGVTQTPRYLIKTRGQQVTLSCSPISGHRSVSWYQQTPGQGLQFLFEYFSETQRNKGNFPGRFSGRQFSNSRSEMNVSTLELGDSALYLCASSLASGRVGDTQYFGPGTRLTVL.

This clonotype was seen a few times. The rearrangement uses TRBV3-1 and TRBJ2-1; 14 bases map to TRBD2. Germline loops: CDR1 LGHDT, CDR2 YNNKEL (reference sequence). The CDR3 totals 20 residues. V dropped 3 bases and J dropped 0; count of bases not matched to a gene: 10. The DNA for the CDR3 is TGTGCCAGCAGCCACTCGGGACTAGCGGGAGTCGGGGGCTCCTACAATGAGCAGTTCTTC. Translation: CASSHSGLAGVGGSYNEQFF.

The V gene is TRBV7-9, the J gene TRBJ1-1, with a tentative D call TRBD1 (6 bases). Germline V gene lookup returns CDR1 SEHNR and CDR2 FQNEAQ (reference sequence). The CDR3 extends over 13 amino acids. Trimming took 3 bases from V and 9 from J, leaving 14 bases between them. The CDR3 sequence: CASSFGFGQKAFF. The CDR3 nucleotides are TGTGCCAGCAGCTTCGGATTTGGACAGAAAGCTTTCTTT. Variable domain in full (rest from reference TRBV7-9 and TRBJ1-1): DTGVSQNPRHKITKRGQNVTFRCDPISEHNRLYWYRQTLGQGPEFLTYFQNEAQLEKSRLLSDRFSAERPKGSFSTLEIQRTEQGDSAMYLCASSFGFGQKAFFGQGTRLTVV.

In this sample, this clonotype turned up many times. The chain recombines TRBV11-2 with TRBJ2-7; D is perhaps TRBD1 or TRBD2 (5 bases each). This CDR3 is built from 15 residues. With 0 bases removed from V and 4 bases from J, the gap between germline ends came to 13 bases. The germline CDR1 and CDR2 sequences are SGHAT and FQNNGV. CDR3 bases: TGTGCCAGCAGCTTAGAGGGACCAGCATTTTACGAGCAGTACGTC. It encodes CASSLEGPAFYEQYV.

Ten or more counts support this clonotype. The rearrangement links TRBV10-3 to TRBJ2-3; D remains ambiguous. Trimming left V 4 bases short and J 3 bases short, with 17 bases between. Germline V lookup: CDR1 ENHRY, CDR2 SYGVKD. The CDR3 is 16 residues long. The CDR3 reads CAISVNPGGGTDTQYF. The CDR3 nucleotides are TGTGCCATCAGTGTGAATCCCGGTGGCGGAACAGATACGCAGTATTTT.